Listed below are T cell receptor beta chains from one sample, sequenced in a study of cytomegalovirus exposure and HLA in healthy donors. Sequencing was performed with immunoSEQ multiplex PCR; in TCRdb, only in-frame clones are kept and a portion is missing. In the table there are 150,000 to 200,000 clones, around 85% of which are singletons. What was sequenced was PBMCs. The receptors stem from a man in his forties or fifties in good health and CMV-seropositive. The CDR3 runs from the conserved cysteine through the conserved F or W. D genes are given only for firm matches. Clone size is given for some rows only: seen once, a few or many times, or a class if the clone is expanded.

j_gene: TRBJ1-1; v_gene: TRBV7-6; abundance: -; d_gene: -; CDR3aa: CASSLQRYTEAFF; CDR3nt: TGTGCCAGCAGCTTGCAACGGTACACTGAAGCTTTCTTT
j_gene: TRBJ2-3; v_gene: TRBV4-3; abundance: -; d_gene: TRBD2; CDR3aa: CASSQDRASGRRDTQYF; CDR3nt: TGCGCCAGCAGCCAAGATAGGGCTAGCGGGAGGAGGGATACGCAGTATTTT
j_gene: TRBJ2-7; v_gene: TRBV6-1; abundance: -; d_gene: TRBD1; CDR3aa: CAARDSASYEQYF; CDR3nt: TGTGCCGCCCGGGACAGTGCTTCCTACGAGCAGTACTTC
j_gene: TRBJ1-2; v_gene: TRBV28; abundance: -; d_gene: -; CDR3aa: CASSPGQYYGYTF; CDR3nt: TGTGCCAGCAGCCCCGGACAGTACTATGGCTACACCTTC
j_gene: TRBJ1-4; v_gene: TRBV7-9; abundance: -; d_gene: TRBD1; CDR3aa: CASSTLRDRGMGLFF; CDR3nt: TGTGCCAGCAGCACACTCCGGGACAGGGGTATGGGACTGTTTTTT
j_gene: TRBJ2-1; v_gene: TRBV5-1; abundance: -; d_gene: TRBD2; CDR3aa: CASSLAVGRGSNEQFF; CDR3nt: TGCGCCAGCAGCTTGGCCGTGGGGCGCGGGAGCAATGAGCAGTTCTTC
j_gene: TRBJ1-2; v_gene: TRBV7-2; abundance: -; d_gene: -; CDR3aa: CASSAASPKAGYGYTF; CDR3nt: TGTGCCAGCAGCGCCGCCAGTCCAAAGGCGGGCTATGGCTACACCTTC
j_gene: TRBJ2-3; v_gene: TRBV11-2; abundance: few; d_gene: -; CDR3aa: CASSSSVTDTQYF; CDR3nt: TGTGCCAGCAGCTCGTCGGTCACAGATACGCAGTATTTT
j_gene: TRBJ1-1; v_gene: TRBV2; abundance: -; d_gene: -; CDR3aa: CASSAWEGTEAFF; CDR3nt: TGTGCCAGCAGTGCTTGGGAGGGCACTGAAGCTTTCTTT
j_gene: TRBJ2-6; v_gene: TRBV6-1; abundance: -; d_gene: -; CDR3aa: CASSPDINVLTF; CDR3nt: TGTGCCAGCAGTCCTGACATTAACGTCCTGACTTTC
j_gene: TRBJ2-7; v_gene: TRBV5-6; abundance: -; d_gene: -; CDR3aa: CASSLANRRRGGQYF; CDR3nt: TGTGCCAGCAGCTTGGCAAACAGGAGGAGGGGAGGGCAGTACTTC
j_gene: TRBJ2-7; v_gene: TRBV28; abundance: -; d_gene: TRBD2; CDR3aa: CASSFVGGRTYEQYF; CDR3nt: TGTGCCAGCAGTTTTGTCGGCGGGAGGACCTACGAGCAGTACTTC
j_gene: TRBJ2-7; v_gene: TRBV28; abundance: -; d_gene: TRBD2; CDR3aa: CASASPGLASPYEQYF; CDR3nt: TGTGCCAGCGCGTCTCCAGGACTAGCATCCCCCTACGAGCAGTACTTC
j_gene: TRBJ2-2; v_gene: TRBV5-1; abundance: -; d_gene: -; CDR3aa: CASSLGSTGAGELFF; CDR3nt: TGCGCCAGCAGCTTGGGTAGTACGGGAGCCGGGGAGCTGTTTTTT
j_gene: TRBJ2-7; v_gene: TRBV18; abundance: few; d_gene: -; CDR3aa: CASSAQGAYEQYF; CDR3nt: TGTGCCAGCTCAGCGCAGGGCGCCTACGAGCAGTACTTC
j_gene: TRBJ2-7; v_gene: TRBV6-5; abundance: -; d_gene: TRBD1; CDR3aa: CATKPRGLGEQYF; CDR3nt: TGTGCCACCAAACCTAGGGGGCTGGGCGAGCAGTACTTC
j_gene: TRBJ1-1; v_gene: TRBV10-1; abundance: -; d_gene: TRBD1; CDR3aa: CASMPGGNWGEAFF; CDR3nt: TGCGCCAGCATGCCAGGGGGAAATTGGGGTGAAGCTTTCTTT
j_gene: TRBJ2-2; v_gene: TRBV28; abundance: -; d_gene: -; CDR3aa: CASSLFRGAVELFF; CDR3nt: TGTGCCAGCAGTTTATTCAGGGGGGCCGTGGAGCTGTTTTTT
j_gene: TRBJ2-7; v_gene: TRBV6-5; abundance: -; d_gene: TRBD1; CDR3aa: CASRRGGPTYEQYF; CDR3nt: TGTGCCAGCCGGAGAGGGGGCCCCACCTACGAGCAGTACTTC
j_gene: TRBJ2-2; v_gene: TRBV19; abundance: -; d_gene: -; CDR3aa: CASSILEGTGELFF; CDR3nt: TGTGCCAGTAGTATCCTAGAGGGCACCGGGGAGCTGTTTTTT
j_gene: TRBJ1-1; v_gene: TRBV27; abundance: -; d_gene: TRBD1; CDR3aa: CASSPTGSPEAFF; CDR3nt: TGTGCCAGCAGTCCGACAGGGAGCCCTGAAGCTTTCTTT
j_gene: TRBJ1-5; v_gene: TRBV19; abundance: -; d_gene: -; CDR3aa: CASRGRRVGNQPQHF; CDR3nt: TGTGCCAGTAGAGGCCGGAGGGTTGGCAATCAGCCCCAGCATTTT
j_gene: TRBJ2-3; v_gene: TRBV5-1; abundance: -; d_gene: TRBD2; CDR3aa: CASSLAELAGTDTQYF; CDR3nt: TGCGCCAGCAGCTTGGCTGAACTAGCGGGCACAGATACGCAGTATTTT
j_gene: TRBJ2-3; v_gene: TRBV7-3; abundance: few; d_gene: -; CDR3aa: CASSSDREDTQYF; CDR3nt: TGTGCCAGCAGCTCCGACCGGGAAGATACGCAGTATTTT
j_gene: TRBJ1-1; v_gene: TRBV4-1; abundance: few; d_gene: -; CDR3aa: CASSQPGGTEAFF; CDR3nt: TGCGCCAGCAGCCAGCCGGGGGGCACTGAAGCTTTCTTT
j_gene: TRBJ2-1; v_gene: TRBV15; abundance: -; d_gene: -; CDR3aa: CATSRGPGMGYNEQFF; CDR3nt: TGTGCCACCAGCAGAGGGCCAGGGATGGGTTACAATGAGCAGTTCTTC
j_gene: TRBJ2-2; v_gene: TRBV5-1; abundance: -; d_gene: -; CDR3aa: CASSPPTAGELFF; CDR3nt: TGCGCCAGCAGCCCCCCCACGGCCGGGGAGCTGTTTTTT
j_gene: TRBJ2-4; v_gene: TRBV19; abundance: -; d_gene: -; CDR3aa: CASSIGPPRQTLAKNIQYF; CDR3nt: TGTGCCAGTAGTATCGGCCCCCCCAGGCAGACCCTAGCCAAAAACATTCAGTACTTC
j_gene: TRBJ2-3; v_gene: TRBV9; abundance: -; d_gene: TRBD2; CDR3aa: CASSAGLGTDTQYF; CDR3nt: TGTGCCAGCAGCGCTGGACTAGGGACAGATACGCAGTATTTT
j_gene: TRBJ1-5; v_gene: TRBV6-1; abundance: -; d_gene: -; CDR3aa: CASSWTVSSNQPQHF; CDR3nt: TGTGCCAGCAGTTGGACAGTCTCTAGCAATCAGCCCCAGCATTTT
j_gene: TRBJ2-1; v_gene: TRBV6-4; abundance: -; d_gene: -; CDR3aa: CASSDGRLSYNEQFF; CDR3nt: TGTGCCAGCAGTGACGGCAGGCTCTCCTACAATGAGCAGTTCTTC
j_gene: TRBJ1-4; v_gene: TRBV4-1; abundance: once; d_gene: -; CDR3aa: CASRQAQEKLFF; CDR3nt: TGCGCCAGCAGACAGGCCCAAGAAAAACTGTTTTTT
j_gene: TRBJ2-1; v_gene: TRBV15; abundance: -; d_gene: TRBD1; CDR3aa: CATSRVGLGQGAGSEQFF; CDR3nt: TGTGCCACCAGCAGAGTGGGCCTTGGACAGGGGGCAGGTAGTGAGCAGTTCTTC
j_gene: TRBJ2-2; v_gene: TRBV6-5; abundance: few; d_gene: -; CDR3aa: CASRAFSGELFF; CDR3nt: TGTGCCAGCAGGGCTTTTTCCGGGGAGCTGTTTTTT
j_gene: TRBJ2-5; v_gene: TRBV7-3; abundance: -; d_gene: TRBD2; CDR3aa: CASSSGLAQTQYF; CDR3nt: TGTGCCAGCAGCTCGGGACTAGCACAGACCCAGTACTTC
j_gene: TRBJ2-1; v_gene: TRBV19; abundance: -; d_gene: TRBD2; CDR3aa: CASMGGNNEQFF; CDR3nt: TGTGCCAGTATGGGGGGGAACAATGAGCAGTTCTTC
j_gene: TRBJ1-5; v_gene: TRBV19; abundance: -; d_gene: TRBD1; CDR3aa: CASSPQGAKVNQPQHF; CDR3nt: TGTGCCAGTAGTCCACAGGGGGCCAAAGTCAATCAGCCCCAGCATTTT
j_gene: TRBJ2-7; v_gene: TRBV6-1; abundance: -; d_gene: TRBD1; CDR3aa: CASSAQIRTGGTEQYF; CDR3nt: TGTGCCAGCAGTGCCCAGATCCGGACAGGGGGGACGGAGCAGTACTTC
j_gene: TRBJ2-3; v_gene: TRBV30; abundance: -; d_gene: TRBD2; CDR3aa: CAWALGGWTDTQYF; CDR3nt: TGTGCCTGGGCCCTCGGGGGGTGGACAGATACGCAGTATTTT
j_gene: TRBJ2-1; v_gene: TRBV29-1; abundance: -; d_gene: -; CDR3aa: CSVDWNPDVTSYNEQFF; CDR3nt: TGCAGCGTGGACTGGAACCCAGACGTAACCTCCTACAATGAGCAGTTCTTC
j_gene: TRBJ2-7; v_gene: TRBV2; abundance: -; d_gene: -; CDR3aa: CASSATGFSYEQYF; CDR3nt: TGTGCCAGCAGTGCCACAGGGTTCTCCTACGAGCAGTACTTC
j_gene: TRBJ1-1; v_gene: TRBV6-4; abundance: -; d_gene: TRBD1; CDR3aa: CASSATDRAQDAFF; CDR3nt: TGTGCCAGCAGTGCCACTGACAGGGCTCAAGATGCTTTCTTT
j_gene: TRBJ1-1; v_gene: TRBV5-6; abundance: -; d_gene: TRBD1; CDR3aa: CASSLGSTGGPRGTEAFF; CDR3nt: TGTGCCAGCAGCTTGGGGTCGACAGGGGGCCCTCGTGGGACTGAAGCTTTCTTT
j_gene: TRBJ2-5; v_gene: TRBV6-1; abundance: -; d_gene: TRBD1; CDR3aa: CASRKTGGSETQYF; CDR3nt: TGTGCCAGCAGGAAGACAGGGGGAAGTGAGACCCAGTACTTC
j_gene: TRBJ2-3; v_gene: TRBV6-1; abundance: -; d_gene: TRBD2; CDR3aa: CAGGGITDTQYF; CDR3nt: TGTGCCGGGGGGGGTATCACAGATACGCAGTATTTT
j_gene: TRBJ1-2; v_gene: TRBV6-5; abundance: few; d_gene: -; CDR3aa: CASRQTGGWGYTF; CDR3nt: TGTGCCAGCAGACAGACGGGGGGGTGGGGCTACACCTTC
j_gene: TRBJ2-1; v_gene: TRBV7-7; abundance: -; d_gene: TRBD1; CDR3aa: CASSPGQGTDEQFF; CDR3nt: TGTGCTAGCAGCCCGGGACAGGGCACGGATGAGCAGTTCTTC
j_gene: TRBJ1-5; v_gene: TRBV4-2; abundance: -; d_gene: TRBD1; CDR3aa: CASSQATGERQPQHF; CDR3nt: TGTGCCAGCAGCCAGGCAACAGGGGAGCGTCAGCCCCAGCATTTT
j_gene: TRBJ2-3; v_gene: TRBV2; abundance: once; d_gene: TRBD2; CDR3aa: CATPAAGGDTQYF; CDR3nt: TGTGCCACCCCGGCGGCGGGAGGGGATACGCAGTATTTT
j_gene: TRBJ2-7; v_gene: TRBV28; abundance: few; d_gene: -; CDR3aa: CASSFPQTYEQYF; CDR3nt: TGTGCCAGCAGTTTCCCTCAGACCTACGAGCAGTACTTC
j_gene: TRBJ2-3; v_gene: TRBV18; abundance: once; d_gene: TRBD1; CDR3aa: CASLRGDRGADTQYF; CDR3nt: TGTGCCAGCTTACGAGGCGACAGGGGGGCAGATACGCAGTATTTT
j_gene: TRBJ1-2; v_gene: TRBV19; abundance: -; d_gene: -; CDR3aa: CASSIPQGNYGYTF; CDR3nt: TGTGCCAGTAGTATCCCGCAGGGGAACTATGGCTACACCTTC
j_gene: TRBJ1-4; v_gene: TRBV2; abundance: -; d_gene: -; CDR3aa: CASSVSGGHLNEKLFF; CDR3nt: TGTGCCAGCAGCGTCTCGGGGGGACACCTTAATGAAAAACTGTTTTTT
j_gene: TRBJ1-2; v_gene: TRBV21-1; abundance: once; d_gene: -; CDR3aa: CASSKRGGTSGGYTF; CDR3nt: TGTGCCAGCAGCAAACGGGGGGGGACCAGCGGGGGCTACACCTTC
j_gene: TRBJ1-1; v_gene: TRBV18; abundance: -; d_gene: -; CDR3aa: CASSPALAGANTEAFF; CDR3nt: TGTGCCAGCTCACCAGCGTTAGCAGGGGCGAACACTGAAGCTTTCTTT
j_gene: TRBJ2-3; v_gene: TRBV4-2; abundance: -; d_gene: -; CDR3aa: CASSHHGGPERDTQYF; CDR3nt: TGTGCCAGCAGCCACCACGGAGGGCCGGAACGAGATACGCAGTATTTT
j_gene: TRBJ2-3; v_gene: TRBV4-1; abundance: -; d_gene: TRBD2; CDR3aa: CASSQAGAAGGQDTQYF; CDR3nt: TGCGCCAGCAGCCAAGCGGGGGCAGCGGGGGGGCAAGATACGCAGTATTTT
j_gene: TRBJ1-2; v_gene: TRBV5-1; abundance: -; d_gene: -; CDR3aa: CASSLAVDRGANYGYTF; CDR3nt: TGCGCCAGCAGCTTGGCCGTGGATCGCGGAGCTAACTATGGCTACACCTTC